The 7 T cell receptor beta chains given below trace back to one sample, sequenced in a study of shared clonotypes between healthy human individuals. Naive CD8 isolation took CD45RO-negative cells positively selected for CCR7 and excluded terminally differentiated effector memory CD45RA+ cells. This table comes from immunoSEQ multiplex PCR, and its TCRdb copy is limited to in-frame clones, with some not included. The data hold more than 600,000 clones, with 92% observed a single time. Sequenced input: naive CD8+ T cells sorted from blood. Receptor source: a young man in good health.

The chain recombines TRBV2 with TRBJ2-3; D is unresolved. Germline values: CDR1 SNHLY, CDR2 FYNNEI. The CDR3 totals 13 residues. In DNA, the CDR3 is TGTGCTCTAAAGAGTGTTTTCACAGATACGCAGTATTTT. It encodes CALKSVFTDTQYF. Complete variable domain (other parts from reference TRBV2 and TRBJ2-3): EPEVTQTPSHQVTQMGQEVILRCVPISNHLYFYWYRQILGQKVEFLVSFYNNEISEKSEIFDDQFSVERPDGSNFTLKIRSTKLEDSAMYFCALKSVFTDTQYFGPGTRLTVL.

The V call is TRBV2, the J call TRBJ2-3; a possible D gene is TRBD1 (5 bases). The CDR3 consists of 16 residues. From germline, CDR1 is SNHLY and CDR2 FYNNEI. V lost 6 bases, J lost 1 base, and 17 bases lay in between. CDR3 sequence (DNA): TGTGCCAGCAGGGCGGACATGACAGCCGGCACAGATACGCAGTATTTT. This translates into CASRADMTAGTDTQYF.

V usage is TRBV5-6 and J usage is TRBJ2-5; D is perhaps TRBD2 (6 bases). V shed 1 base and J shed 2 bases, with 9 bases lying between them. This CDR3 region has 14 residues. CDR1 is SGHDT, CDR2 YYEEEE, per germline. The CDR3 bases are TGTGCCAGCAGCTTGACTAGCCGTCAAGAGACCCAGTACTTC. Translating it yields CASSLTSRQETQYF. Full variable domain (missing parts from reference TRBV5-6 and TRBJ2-5): DAGVTQSPTHLIKTRGQQVTLRCSPKSGHDTVSWYQQALGQGPQFIFQYYEEEERQRGNFPDRFSGHQFPNYSSELNVNALLLGDSALYLCASSLTSRQETQYFGPGTRLLVL.

The rearrangement joins TRBV7-2 to TRBJ2-1; 7 bases line up with TRBD2. The CDR3 consists of 15 residues. V was clipped by 1 base and J by 3 bases; unmatched bases: 3. CDR1 is SGHTA, CDR2 FQGNSA, per germline. The CDR3 loop is CASSLVGGNYNEQFF. CDR3 sequence (DNA): TGTGCCAGCAGCTTAGTGGGAGGGAACTACAATGAGCAGTTCTTC.

J is TRBJ1-1 and V is TRBV19; 7 bases are shared with TRBD1. The germline CDR1 and CDR2 sequences are LNHDA and SQIVND (reference sequence). Trimming took 0 bases from V and 2 from J; bases not matched to a gene: 6. The CDR3 is 16 amino acids. The CDR3 spells CASSIEGDSPNTEAFF. Written as DNA, the CDR3 is TGTGCCAGTAGTATAGAGGGGGACAGTCCCAACACTGAAGCTTTCTTT.

This chain links TRBV7-9 with TRBJ2-5; D assignment may be TRBD1 or TRBD2 (6 bases each). Germline V gene data show CDR1 as SEHNR and CDR2 as FQNEAQ (reference sequence). Between the trimmed V and J ends, which lost 4 bases and 4 bases, there was a span of 19 bases. This CDR3 is 16 amino acids long. CDR3 sequence (DNA): TGTGCCAGCAGCTCCCTGGATAGGGGGGCAGCAGAGACCCAGTACTTC. Its translation: CASSSLDRGAAETQYF.

This chain uses TRBV5-1 with TRBJ2-7; possibly TRBD1 for D (6 bases). Trimming took 4 bases from V and 0 from J, leaving 11 bases between them. CDR1 is SGHRS, CDR2 YFSETQ, per germline. The CDR3 has 14 residues. The CDR3 DNA reads TGCGCCAGCAGCCCTACAGGGAGCTCCTACGAGCAGTACTTC. Translated, it gives CASSPTGSSYEQYF.